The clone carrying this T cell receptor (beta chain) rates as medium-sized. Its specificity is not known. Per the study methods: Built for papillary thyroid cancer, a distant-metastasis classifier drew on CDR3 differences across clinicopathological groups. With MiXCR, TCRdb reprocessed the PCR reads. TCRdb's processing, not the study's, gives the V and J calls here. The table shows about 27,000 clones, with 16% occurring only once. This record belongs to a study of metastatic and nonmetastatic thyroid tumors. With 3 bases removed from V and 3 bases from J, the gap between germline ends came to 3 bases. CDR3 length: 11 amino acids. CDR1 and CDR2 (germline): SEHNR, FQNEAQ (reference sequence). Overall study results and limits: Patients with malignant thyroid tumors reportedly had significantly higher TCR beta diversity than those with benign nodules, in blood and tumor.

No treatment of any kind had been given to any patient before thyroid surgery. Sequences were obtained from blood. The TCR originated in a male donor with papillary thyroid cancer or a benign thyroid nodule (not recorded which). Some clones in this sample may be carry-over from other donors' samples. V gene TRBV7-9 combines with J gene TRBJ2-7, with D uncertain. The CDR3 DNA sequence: TGTGCCAGCAGCTTTAACTACGAGCAGTACTTC. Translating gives CASSFNYEQYF.